The 17 T cell receptor beta chains below come from one sample, sequenced in a study of T cell repertoires in cytomegalovirus infection. From the reads, TCRdb called clonotypes with MiXCR, one entry per CDR3 protein. The profile shows about 740,000 distinct CDR3 sequences, 35% to 40% of them singletons. The sequencing sample was made of PBMCs. All receptors derive from a human donor in good health (CMV status not recorded). Some clones in this sample may be carry-over from other donors' samples.

This clonotype showed up many times. V is TRBV7-2 and J is TRBJ2-7, with D uncertain. The CDR3 loop spans 14 amino acids. V was shortened by 7 bases and J by 0 bases, with 13 bases between the two germline ends. Germline V CDR1 and CDR2: SGHTA, FQGNSA. The CDR3 here is CASNFMSDSYEQYF. In DNA form, the CDR3 reads TGTGCCAGCAACTTCATGTCGGACTCCTACGAGCAGTACTTC.

This clonotype came up once. The rearrangement joins TRBV10-3 to TRBJ1-2, with D tentatively TRBD1 (6 bases). V lost 5 bases and J lost 0, with 10 bases in between. The CDR3 is 14 amino acids. CDR1 and CDR2 (germline): ENHRY, SYGVKD. CDR3 sequence reads: CAISPDRANYGYTF. For the CDR3, the DNA is TGTGCCATCAGTCCGGACAGAGCTAACTATGGCTACACCTTC.

As DNA, the CDR3 is TGTGCCAGCAGCCGCGGTCCCTCTTACGCAGATACGCAGTATTTT. This gives the protein CASSRGPSYADTQYF. The chain recombines TRBV7-9 with TRBJ2-3; D is ambiguous. The germline V gene encodes CDR1 SEHNR and CDR2 FQNEAQ (reference sequence). V gave up 5 bases and J gave up 4 bases, with 16 bases separating them. The CDR3 runs to 15 residues.

In this sample, this clonotype turned up a few times. J is TRBJ2-1 and V is TRBV7-8; 8 positions match TRBD1. The J segment lost 8 bases and the V segment lost 1 base, leaving 13 bases of the junction unmatched. Germline assignment: CDR1 SGHVS and CDR2 FQNEAQ. The CDR3 is 17 residues long. CDR3 residues: CASSLGHQGARLDEQFF. The CDR3 DNA is TGTGCCAGCAGCTTAGGGCACCAGGGGGCGCGCTTGGATGAGCAGTTCTTC.

This clonotype occurred a few times. The V and J genes are TRBV6-2 or TRBV6-3 and TRBJ2-1, with a possible D match to TRBD1 (6 bases). CDR1 is MNHEY, CDR2 SVGEGT, per germline. This CDR3 spans 14 amino acids. With 5 bases removed from V and 8 bases from J, the gap between germline ends came to 16 bases. For the CDR3, the DNA is TGTGCCAGCAGTCTTGGACCCAGGGGCGATGAGCAGTTCTTC. Amino acid sequence: CASSLGPRGDEQFF.

This clonotype has only one observation. V is TRBV12-3 or TRBV12-4 and J is TRBJ1-1, with 10 bases that match TRBD1. CDR3 length equals 16 residues. V lost 6 bases, J lost 1 base, and 8 bases stayed unmatched. The CDR3 nucleotides are TGTGCCAGCAGCCGCGGACAGGGGGTGGGGAACACTGAAGCTTTCTTT. Translating it yields CASSRGQGVGNTEAFF.

This clonotype was seen a handful of times. The chain uses TRBV28 and TRBJ2-7; 12 bases align to TRBD1. V lost 4 bases and J lost 7; bases outside the gene matches: 8. The CDR3 consists of 15 residues. The V gene's germline CDR1 is MDHEN and CDR2 SYDVKM. In DNA, the CDR3 is TGTGCCAGCAGTTCGTTGGGACAGGGGGCCAGTGAGCAGTACTTC. Translation: CASSSLGQGASEQYF.

Only a few counts were recorded for this clonotype. This chain connects TRBV28 to TRBJ1-2; TRBD1 matches 7 bases. The CDR3 runs to 15 residues. Germline-derived CDR1 and CDR2 are MDHEN and SYDVKM. V dropped 4 bases and J dropped 7; count of bases not matched to a gene: 12. The CDR3 nucleotides are TGTGCCAGCAGTTCGCCCCGGACAGGTCTGCTTGGCTACACCTTC. Its protein is CASSSPRTGLLGYTF.

This sequence joins TRBV6-5 and TRBJ2-5, with 7 bases identical to TRBD2. In germline, CDR1 is MNHEY, CDR2 SVGAGI. CDR3 length equals 14 residues. V was clipped by 0 bases and J by 5 bases; unmatched bases: 3. In DNA form, the CDR3 reads TGTGCCAGCAGTTACTCGGCTAGCGGTGAGACCCAGTACTTC. This sequence encodes CASSYSASGETQYF.

The chain uses TRBV20-1 and TRBJ1-2; D is unclear. The germline CDR1 and CDR2 sequences are DFQATT and SNEGSKA (reference sequence). CDR3 length: 12 residues. Here the CDR3 DNA reads TGCAGGGCTGGGCGAGGGTTGGATGGCTACACCTTC. Translated, it gives CRAGRGLDGYTF.

Ten or more counts support this clonotype. The chain couples TRBV7-3 to TRBJ2-3, with D tentatively TRBD1 (5 bases). This CDR3 region has 13 residues. Germline assignment: CDR1 SGHTA and CDR2 FQGTGA. V was cut by 3 bases and J by 1 base, with 5 bases left in between. CDR3 sequence reads: CASSLGRTDTQYF. The CDR3 nucleotides read TGTGCCAGCAGCTTGGGGCGCACAGATACGCAGTATTTT.

The CDR3 sequence is CASSLGAGSYSNQPQHF. CDR3 coding DNA: TGTGCCAGCAGTTTGGGCGCAGGGTCCTATAGCAATCAGCCCCAGCATTTT. The chain links TRBV28 to TRBJ1-5, with D possibly matching TRBD1 (5 bases). Trimming took 3 bases from V and 0 from J, leaving 15 bases between them. CDR3 length: 17 residues. Germline V gene data show CDR1 as MDHEN and CDR2 as SYDVKM.

This clonotype was seen a few times. V is TRBV4-2 and J is TRBJ1-2; tentative D call: TRBD1 (5 bases). CDR3 length equals 16 residues. Germline V gene data show CDR1 as LGHNA and CDR2 as YNFKEQ. Between the trimmed V and J ends, which lost 3 bases and 2 bases, there was a span of 16 bases. DNA for the CDR3: TGTGCCAGCAGCCAGGGGGGAACAGTCGTGAACTATGGCTACACCTTC. Encoded protein: CASSQGGTVVNYGYTF.

This clonotype was picked up many times. The J gene is TRBJ1-2, the V gene TRBV11-2; no reliable D call. CDR3 length equals 15 residues. Germline V gene sequence: CDR1 SGHAT, CDR2 FQNNGV. V was pared by 3 bases and J by 0 bases, with 11 bases between. DNA of the CDR3: TGTGCCAGCAGCTTCATTCCAGGCTCTAACTATGGCTACACCTTC. This translates into CASSFIPGSNYGYTF.

Only a few counts were recorded for this clonotype. V gene TRBV18 combines with J gene TRBJ1-2, with D possibly being TRBD1 (6 bases). This CDR3 spans 15 amino acids. Germline V lookup: CDR1 KGHSH, CDR2 LQKENI. V gave up 2 bases and J gave up 1 base, with 11 bases separating them. CDR3 sequence reads: CASSPLTGSNYGYTF. DNA of the CDR3: TGTGCCAGCTCACCATTAACAGGGAGTAACTATGGCTACACCTTC.

The chain combines TRBV28 with TRBJ2-5, with 8 bases fitting TRBD2. With V trimmed by 10 bases and J by 5 bases, 15 bases remained unmatched. The CDR3 spans 15 residues. CDR1 and CDR2 from the germline V gene are MDHEN and SYDVKM. The CDR3 loop is CATRMWREVMETQYF. DNA of the CDR3: TGTGCCACCAGGATGTGGCGGGAGGTAATGGAGACCCAGTACTTC. Using reference TRBV28 and TRBJ2-5 for the parts outside the CDR3, the full variable domain is DVKVTQSSRYLVKRTGEKVFLECVQDMDHENMFWYRQDPGLGLRLIYFSYDVKMKEKGDIPEGYSVSREKKERFSLILESASTNQTSMYLCATRMWREVMETQYFGPGTRLLVL.

V is TRBV29-1 and J is TRBJ2-5, with 10 nucleotides matching TRBD2. Germline lookup yields CDR1 SQVTM and CDR2 ANQGSEA. The trim removed 2 bases at V and 4 bases at J, leaving 7 bases unmatched. This CDR3 has 15 amino acids. The CDR3 region is CSVESGGAVRETQYF. The CDR3 region has the DNA TGCAGCGTTGAAAGCGGGGGGGCCGTCCGAGAGACCCAGTACTTC.